The 32 T cell receptor beta chains below were found in one sample sequenced in a study of blood T cells in healthy people across ages. Together with a sample-barcoded 5' primer, a J-beta primer mix was included in a second PCR lasting about 7 to 12 cycles. A single record per CDR3 protein comes from TCRdb applying MiXCR to the 5' RACE reads. The sample holds about 1,400,000 distinct CDR3 sequences; approximately 40% are singletons and the top ten take 7.9%. The sequenced sample consisted of blood. The receptors were gathered from a woman between 18 and 30 years old in good health.

The V and J genes are TRBV28 and TRBJ2-3; TRBD2 matches at 9 bases. This CDR3 contains 13 residues. CDR1 MDHEN and CDR2 SYDVKM come from the germline V gene. In DNA form, the CDR3 reads TGTGCGTTGCGGGGGGGCGGCACAGATACGCAGTATTTT. This sequence encodes CALRGGGTDTQYF.

This chain uses TRBV7-2 with TRBJ2-3; D gene ambiguous. The germline gives CDR1 SGHTA, CDR2 FQGNSA. CDR3 size: 14 residues. The V and J ends lost 1 base and 2 bases respectively, with 7 bases between them. CDR3 in amino acids: CASSLDSATDTQYF. The CDR3 region has the DNA TGTGCCAGCAGCTTAGACTCTGCCACAGATACGCAGTATTTT.

This clonotype was picked up many times. This chain uses TRBV7-8 with TRBJ2-7; perhaps TRBD2 as D (6 bases). Looked up from germline, CDR1 is SGHVS and CDR2 is FQNEAQ. The CDR3 is made up of 14 amino acids. Trimming removed 5 bases at V and 3 bases at J, with 14 bases between. The CDR3 nucleotides read TGTGCCAGCAGCCCAGCCCAGGGACTCTACGAGCAGTACTTC. Protein sequence: CASSPAQGLYEQYF.

The V gene is TRBV12-3 or TRBV12-4, the J gene TRBJ2-6; D unclear. CDR3 size: 13 residues. V lost 8 bases and J lost 0, with 5 bases in between. CDR3: CASESSGANVLTF. The DNA of the CDR3 is TGTGCCAGCGAGAGCTCTGGGGCCAACGTCCTGACTTTC.

The V gene is TRBV6-1, the J gene TRBJ2-4, with 10 bases identical to TRBD1. The DNA end is a closer match to TRBJ2-7, so the J assignment may be wrong. The length of the CDR3 is 17 residues. Germline-derived CDR1 and CDR2 are MNHNS and SASEGT. In DNA, the CDR3 is TGTGCCAGCACCGTTGACAGGGGGCAGGCTAGCGGCTACGAGCAGTACTTC. This gives the protein CASTVDRGQASGYEQYF.

This CDR3 reads CAIERSGYPMGDEQFF. Here the CDR3 DNA reads TGTGCCATCGAACGATCGGGGTATCCCATGGGCGATGAGCAGTTCTTC. V usage is TRBV6-2 or TRBV6-3 and J usage is TRBJ2-1; the D gene is possibly TRBD2 (5 bases). This CDR3 contains 16 residues. CDR1 MNHEY and CDR2 SVGEGT come from the germline V gene. Trimming removed 10 bases at V and 8 bases at J, with 27 bases between.

The V call is TRBV3-1, the J call TRBJ2-7; 7 bases line up with TRBD1. Germline-derived CDR1 and CDR2 are LGHDT and YNNKEL (reference sequence). This CDR3 is 19 amino acids long. V was pared by 3 bases and J by 2 bases, with 19 bases of the junction left unmatched. CDR3: CASSQPSTGVQLPTYEQYF. CDR3 sequence (DNA): TGTGCCAGCAGCCAGCCCTCAACAGGGGTCCAACTACCAACCTACGAGCAGTACTTC.

The gene calls are TRBV7-7 and TRBJ2-7; D is uncertain. Between the trimmed V and J ends, which lost 5 bases and 1 base, there was a span of 15 bases. Germline V gene sequence: CDR1 SSHAT, CDR2 FNYEAQ (reference sequence). The CDR3 consists of 15 residues. CDR3 DNA: TGTGCCAGCAGCCCTCAAATAGATGCTTCCTACGAGCAGTACTTC. It is translated as CASSPQIDASYEQYF. Full variable domain (rest looked up from reference TRBV7-7 and TRBJ2-7): GAGVSQSPRYKVTKRGQDVTLRCDPISSHATLYWYQQALGQGPEFLTYFNYEAQPDKSGLPSDRFSAERPEGSISTLTIQRTEQRDSAMYRCASSPQIDASYEQYFGPGTRLTVT.

The V call is TRBV6-6, the J call TRBJ1-1; tentatively, D is TRBD1 (5 bases). The CDR3 length is 14 residues. The ends were cut back, 6 bases at V and 1 base at J, with 12 bases in the middle. Germline CDR1 reads MNHNY; CDR2 reads SVGAGI (reference sequence). The CDR3 is CASSQSGKNTEAFF. CDR3 nucleotide sequence: TGTGCCAGCAGCCAATCAGGGAAGAACACTGAAGCTTTCTTT.

This clonotype was seen once. This may be a read error, as it is one base from a much larger clone. The chain carries TRBV29-1 and TRBJ2-1; TRBD2 agrees at 7 bases. The J call may be in error: the DNA end matches TRBJ2-7 better. CDR3 length equals 13 residues. Per the germline V gene, CDR1 is SQVTM and CDR2 is ANQGSEA. This chain's CDR3 is CSVAGRADNEQYF. CDR3 nucleotide sequence: TGCAGCGTTGCGGGGAGGGCCGACAATGAGCAGTACTTC.

The rearrangement uses TRBV20-1 and TRBJ1-2, with TRBD1 matching 10 bases. CDR1 DFQATT and CDR2 SNEGSKA come from the germline V gene (reference sequence). V lost 6 bases, J lost 7 bases, and 5 bases stayed unmatched. The CDR3 runs to 12 residues. DNA for the CDR3: TGCAGTGCAACCGGGACAGGGGTTGGCTACACCTTC. This sequence encodes CSATGTGVGYTF.

This rearrangement joins TRBV20-1 to TRBJ2-1, with D unresolved. Trimming cost V 3 bases and J 1 base, with 10 bases left between them. This CDR3 is 14 amino acids long. Per the germline V gene, CDR1 is DFQATT and CDR2 is SNEGSKA (reference sequence). CDR3 bases: TGCAGTGCTAGTAGGCGGATATCCTACAATGAGCAGTTCTTC. It encodes CSASRRISYNEQFF.

Here the CDR3 reads CSAGSANTGELFF. The CDR3 coding sequence is TGCAGCGCCGGGAGCGCTAACACCGGGGAGCTGTTTTTT. The V gene is TRBV29-1, the J gene TRBJ2-2; a weak D match, TRBD2 (6 bases). CDR3 length: 13 residues. Per the germline V gene, CDR1 is SQVTM and CDR2 is ANQGSEA. The V end was cut by 7 bases, the J end by 2 bases, with 11 bases between.

This clonotype showed up just a few times. This chain joins TRBV6-6 and TRBJ2-7; 8 bases fit TRBD2. V was clipped by 7 bases and J by 5 bases; unmatched bases: 10. Per germline, CDR1 MNHNY and CDR2 SVGAGI (reference sequence). The CDR3 extends over 14 amino acids. The CDR3 sequence: CASKGQRESHEQYF. The CDR3 bases are TGTGCCAGCAAGGGCCAGCGGGAGTCGCACGAGCAGTACTTC.

The sample holds a few counts of this clonotype. The genes are TRBV20-1 and TRBJ1-1; unclear D gene. The CDR3 extends over 11 amino acids. V lost 4 bases, J lost 1 base, and 4 bases lay in between. Germline values: CDR1 DFQATT, CDR2 SNEGSKA (reference sequence). CDR3 DNA sequence: TGCAGTGCTAACCAGAACACTGAAGCTTTCTTT. Its protein product is CSANQNTEAFF.

The rearrangement joins TRBV12-3 or TRBV12-4 to TRBJ2-5; the match to TRBD2 covers 10 bases. Losses at the gene ends were 6 bases for V and 1 base for J; bases not matched to a gene: 5. This CDR3 has 15 residues. The CDR3 region has the DNA TGTGCCAGCAGAGCGGGACTAGCGAGCCAAGAGACCCAGTACTTC. It codes for CASRAGLASQETQYF.

The gene calls are TRBV5-1 and TRBJ1-2, with D maybe TRBD1 (6 bases). Germline loops: CDR1 SGHRS, CDR2 YFSETQ. The length of the CDR3 is 14 residues. Trimming pared 0 bases from V and 7 bases from J, leaving 13 bases between. This chain's CDR3 is CASSLEEGVLGYTF. In nucleotides, the CDR3 is TGCGCCAGCAGCTTGGAGGAGGGGGTCCTTGGCTACACCTTC.

Worth noting for this clonotype: A much larger clone differs from this one at a single base, so this may be a read error. The chain uses TRBV7-3 and TRBJ2-1, with TRBD2 matching over 15 bases. Germline V gene sequence: CDR1 SGHTA, CDR2 FQGTGA. CDR3 length: 15 amino acids. For the CDR3, the DNA is TGTGCCAGCCGAAGGACTAGCGGGGGGGACAATGAGCGGTTCTTC. Translation gives CASRRTSGGDNERFF.

The chain has TRBV7-8 and TRBJ1-2; 9 bases are a match to TRBD1. CDR1 SGHVS and CDR2 FQNEAQ come from the germline V gene. Unmatched junction bases numbered 10, after V lost 4 bases and J lost 4 bases. The CDR3 loop spans 16 amino acids. DNA of the CDR3: TGTGCCAGCAGCTCTACGGCCCGACAGGGGGGCTATGGCTACACCTTC. This gives the protein CASSSTARQGGYGYTF.

V gene TRBV25-1 combines with J gene TRBJ2-3; D remains unclear. Germline V gene data show CDR1 as MGHDK and CDR2 as SYGVNS. V lost 0 bases and J lost 0, with 7 bases in between. The CDR3 is 15 residues long. The DNA of the CDR3 is TGTGCCAGCAGTGAATATCAGAGGAGCACAGATACGCAGTATTTT. It specifies CASSEYQRSTDTQYF.

Details on this clonotype: Sequence at one end of the junction differs from germline and may be a read error. The gene calls are TRBV6-5 and TRBJ1-1; 7 bases align to TRBD1. This CDR3 contains 16 residues. Germline lookup yields CDR1 MNHEY and CDR2 SVGAGI. CDR3 nucleotide sequence: TGTGCCAGCAGTCACTCCCTCCGACAGGGATACACTGAAGCTTTCTTT. Translation gives CASSHSLRQGYTEAFF.

This clonotype came up a few times. This rearrangement joins TRBV4-1 to TRBJ2-1; 10 positions agree with TRBD2. Trimming cost V 0 bases and J 4 bases; bases outside gene matches: 3. This CDR3 comprises 16 residues. Looked up from germline, CDR1 is MGHRA and CDR2 is YSYEKL. Here the CDR3 DNA reads TGCGCCAGCAGCCAAGATACTAGCGGGGCATACAATGAGCAGTTCTTC. Protein product: CASSQDTSGAYNEQFF.

In this sample, this clonotype turned up a few times. This chain links TRBV7-2 with TRBJ2-7, with D possibly matching TRBD2 (6 bases). This CDR3 contains 15 residues. Germline CDR1 SGHTA, CDR2 FQGNSA. V was trimmed by 4 bases and J by 3 bases, leaving 16 bases between them. CDR3 region: CASSSEVAANYEQYF. CDR3 bases: TGTGCCAGCAGCTCAGAGGTAGCGGCTAACTACGAGCAGTACTTC.

The chain carries TRBV7-2 and TRBJ2-1, with D possibly matching TRBD2 (5 bases). Trimming removed 4 bases at V and 10 bases at J, with 17 bases between. The CDR3 has 14 amino acids. Germline values: CDR1 SGHTA, CDR2 FQGNSA. As DNA, the CDR3 is TGTGCCAGCAGCTATAGTGAGGGAGCTTGGGAGCAGTTCTTC. Protein sequence: CASSYSEGAWEQFF.

The table lists this clonotype with many counts. The CDR3 DNA sequence: TGTGCCAGCAGTCCCTCGGGGACCTCGGGCGAGCAGTACTTC. Its translation: CASSPSGTSGEQYF. The chain couples TRBV7-9 to TRBJ2-7; D may correspond to TRBD1 or TRBD2 (5 bases each). Germline V gene data show CDR1 as SEHNR and CDR2 as FQNEAQ (reference sequence). This CDR3 has 14 amino acids. The V gene lost 6 bases and the J gene lost 6 bases, with 18 bases spanning the gap.

The chain has TRBV27 and TRBJ2-1, with D maybe TRBD1 (6 bases). CDR1 and CDR2 from the germline V gene are MNHEY and SMNVEV (reference sequence). The CDR3 is 15 amino acids. V lost 7 bases and J 0 bases, leaving 13 bases between the germline ends. CDR3 loop: CASILRGSSYNEQFF. For the CDR3, the DNA is TGTGCCAGCATTCTCAGGGGCAGCTCCTACAATGAGCAGTTCTTC.

The chain recombines TRBV12-3 or TRBV12-4 with TRBJ2-1; D call uncertain. V was pared by 6 bases and J by 9 bases, with 12 bases between. The CDR3 totals 12 residues. The CDR3 here is CASRFPTGEQFF. DNA of the CDR3: TGTGCCAGCAGATTCCCGACGGGTGAGCAGTTCTTC.

The chain employs TRBV6-1 and TRBJ2-1; D is ambiguous. This CDR3 spans 15 amino acids. V lost 11 bases and J 5 bases, leaving 22 bases between the germline ends. Germline values: CDR1 MNHNS, CDR2 SASEGT. The CDR3 reads CAGLGFWRVNNEQFF. CDR3 in DNA: TGTGCCGGCCTTGGATTCTGGCGCGTAAACAATGAGCAGTTCTTC.

The rearrangement joins TRBV4-2 to TRBJ1-1, with D uncertain. The germline gives CDR1 LGHNA, CDR2 YNFKEQ. The CDR3 covers 12 residues. The V gene lost 0 bases and the J gene lost 7 bases, with 6 bases spanning the gap. The CDR3 region has the DNA TGTGCCAGCAGCCAAGAGGTGAATGAAGCTTTCTTT. Its translation is CASSQEVNEAFF.

In this sample, this clonotype turned up a few times. V gene TRBV7-8 combines with J gene TRBJ2-1, with D maybe TRBD1 (6 bases). CDR1 SGHVS and CDR2 FQNEAQ come from the germline V gene. The CDR3 runs to 16 residues. Trimming left V 5 bases short and J 1 base short, with 15 bases between. CDR3 region: CASSRRIQGSYNEQFF. The CDR3 region has the DNA TGTGCCAGCAGCCGTCGGATTCAGGGGTCCTACAATGAGCAGTTCTTC.

The J gene is TRBJ1-2, the V gene TRBV2; 8 nucleotides agree with TRBD1. The CDR3 contains 13 residues. Germline trimming cut 6 bases from V and 7 bases from J; bases unmatched to any gene: 7. Per germline, CDR1 SNHLY and CDR2 FYNNEI. The CDR3 bases are TGTGCCAGCAGCCCGGACAGGGACTCTGGCTACACCTTC. This gives the protein CASSPDRDSGYTF.

This chain links TRBV2 with TRBJ1-1; 8 bases match TRBD1. Looked up from germline, CDR1 is SNHLY and CDR2 is FYNNEI. The CDR3 has 13 residues. Trimming at V came to 5 bases and at J to 3 bases, leaving 2 bases not matched to a gene. In nucleotides, the CDR3 is TGTGCCAGCAGTACAGGGGGACACACTGAAGCTTTCTTT. It encodes CASSTGGHTEAFF. Complete variable domain (other parts from reference TRBV2 and TRBJ1-1): EPEVTQTPSHQVTQMGQEVILRCVPISNHLYFYWYRQILGQKVEFLVSFYNNEISEKSEIFDDQFSVERPDGSNFTLKIRSTKLEDSAMYFCASSTGGHTEAFFGQGTRLTVV.